This passage covers 12 T cell receptor beta chains from one sample sequenced in a study of vaccination and CD4 T cells after COVID-19. MiXCR was run by TCRdb on the PCR reads, yielding one entry per CDR3 protein. The profile shows more than 20,000 distinct CDR3 sequences, under 65% of them singletons. The sequencing here drew on CD4+ T cells from blood, taken before SARS-CoV-2 vaccination. Receptor source: a human donor who had recovered from COVID-19.

This chain connects TRBV28 to TRBJ2-1; TRBD2 is a possible D gene (5 bases). The V end lost 6 bases, the J end lost 1 base, and 13 bases lay between the germline ends. Looked up from germline, CDR1 is MDHEN and CDR2 is SYDVKM. This CDR3 is 15 amino acids long. For the CDR3, the DNA is TGTGCCAGCAGCCCCCTGAGGGTTTCCTACAATGAGCAGTTCTTC. This codes for CASSPLRVSYNEQFF.

The chain combines TRBV7-3 with TRBJ2-2; D possibly corresponds to TRBD2 (5 bases). This CDR3 contains 13 residues. The V and J ends lost 4 bases and 7 bases respectively, with 10 bases between them. Germline V CDR1 and CDR2: SGHTA, FQGTGA. The CDR3 protein is CASSSARDGELFF. The DNA for the CDR3 is TGTGCCAGCAGCTCCGCCCGGGACGGGGAGCTGTTTTTT.

The J gene is TRBJ2-1, the V gene TRBV6-1; unclear D gene. The CDR3 has 15 residues. V lost 3 bases to trimming and J lost 4 bases, with 13 bases between them. The germline V gene encodes CDR1 MNHNS and CDR2 SASEGT. The CDR3 here is CASSDGVVGYNEQFF. CDR3 DNA: TGTGCCAGCAGTGACGGTGTAGTGGGTTACAATGAGCAGTTCTTC.

The CDR3 DNA reads as TGTGCCAGCAGCTTAGGTGGACAGGGTATATCTGGAAACACCATATATTTT. Protein sequence: CASSLGGQGISGNTIYF. The chain combines TRBV7-8 with TRBJ1-3; 8 bases are a match to TRBD1. The CDR3 has 17 amino acids. V lost 1 base and J lost 1; bases outside the gene matches: 6. Germline V gene data show CDR1 as SGHVS and CDR2 as FQNEAQ.

This clonotype showed up just a few times. This chain links TRBV20-1 with TRBJ2-5; TRBD1 is a possible D gene (5 bases). The germline CDR1 and CDR2 sequences are DFQATT and SNEGSKA (reference sequence). This CDR3 is 14 amino acids long. V lost 5 bases and J 2 bases, leaving 15 bases between the germline ends. The CDR3, as DNA: TGCAGTGCTCAAAGGACACCAGATCAAGAGACCCAGTACTTC. As protein: CSAQRTPDQETQYF.

V usage is TRBV19 and J usage is TRBJ2-1; 7 bases fit TRBD2. The CDR3 has 15 amino acids. Germline V CDR1 and CDR2: LNHDA, SQIVND (reference sequence). Unmatched junction bases numbered 6, after V lost 4 bases and J lost 3 bases. The CDR3 sequence is CASSNRGDLYNEQFF. CDR3 bases: TGTGCCAGTAGTAATCGGGGGGACCTCTACAATGAGCAGTTCTTC.

For this clonotype: One end of the junction is discordant with germline, which a read error may explain. The rearrangement links TRBV7-2 to TRBJ2-3; D may be TRBD1 or TRBD2 (6 bases each). The length of the CDR3 is 16 residues. Germline lookup yields CDR1 SGHTA and CDR2 FQGNSA. In DNA form, the CDR3 reads TGTGCCAGCAGCATAGCGGACAGTACCCACACAGATACGCAGTATTTT. Protein product: CASSIADSTHTDTQYF.

This clonotype was counted only a few times. The chain has TRBV7-8 and TRBJ2-2, with D perhaps matching TRBD1 or TRBD2 (5 bases each). The CDR3 is 17 residues long. Trimming stripped 3 bases from V and 10 bases from J, with 24 bases between. The germline V gene has CDR1 SGHVS and CDR2 FQNEAQ. CDR3 in DNA: TGTGCCAGCAGCTTGGACACCTCCCCGGGACGCTCAGCGGAGCTGTTTTTT. Protein: CASSLDTSPGRSAELFF.

The chain employs TRBV21-1 and TRBJ2-2; the D call of TRBD2 is as the table states it, not checked on the DNA. TRBV21-1 is labeled a pseudogene. CDR3 length: 15 amino acids. This CDR3 reads CASSKGGSKGGELFF. CDR3 bases: TGTGCCAGCAGCAAGGGCGGGAGTAAGGGGGGGGAGCTGTTTTTT.

There are a few counts of this clonotype. The chain has TRBV25-1 and TRBJ2-5, with D possibly being TRBD2 (6 bases). Trimming pared 3 bases from V and 2 bases from J, leaving 10 bases between. CDR3 size: 14 residues. Germline loops: CDR1 MGHDK, CDR2 SYGVNS. Written as DNA, the CDR3 is TGTGCCAGCAGTGACGAGGGAGGACAAGAGACCCAGTACTTC. This sequence encodes CASSDEGGQETQYF.

The V call is TRBV20-1, the J call TRBJ2-1; the match to TRBD1 covers 9 bases. Germline CDR1 is DFQATT and CDR2 is SNEGSKA (reference sequence). With 2 bases clipped from V and 6 bases from J, the junction kept 11 bases outside the gene matches. The CDR3 has 16 amino acids. CDR3 bases: TGCAGTGCTAGATCCGCCGGGACAGGGAATAGCAATGAGCAGTTCTTC. It specifies CSARSAGTGNSNEQFF.

The CDR3 here is CASSIGEQGYTF. The DNA for the CDR3 is TGTGCCAGTAGTATTGGGGAGCAGGGCTACACCTTC. The V gene is TRBV19, the J gene TRBJ1-2; D gene unclear. Germline V gives CDR1 LNHDA, CDR2 SQIVND (reference sequence). V shed 3 bases and J shed 8 bases, with 10 bases lying between them. This CDR3 comprises 12 residues. Variable domain in full (rest from reference TRBV19 and TRBJ1-2): DGGITQSPKYLFRKEGQNVTLSCEQNLNHDAMYWYRQDPGQGLRLIYYSQIVNDFQKGDIAEGYSVSREKKESFPLTVTSAQKNPTAFYLCASSIGEQGYTFGSGTRLTVV.